The 27 T cell receptor beta chains reported below all come from one sample, sequenced in a study of blood T cell repertoires in COVID-19. TCRdb's table, derived via immunoSEQ multiplex PCR, lists solely in-frame clones and lacks some. The sample records roughly 380,000 clones, over 75% being singletons. The sequenced sample consisted of PBMCs or T cells enriched from blood (not recorded which). Source of these receptors: a man under 40 who had recovered from COVID-19.

The chain is built from TRBV29-1 and TRBJ1-2, with 11 bases matching TRBD1. The CDR3 spans 17 residues. Per the germline V gene, CDR1 is SQVTM and CDR2 is ANQGSEA. V was pared by 6 bases and J by 0 bases, with 12 bases of the junction left unmatched. The CDR3 sequence: CSVLSGQGADTNYGYTF. The CDR3 DNA sequence: TGCAGCGTCCTCTCTGGACAGGGGGCCGACACTAACTATGGCTACACCTTC.

In regard to this clone: Because the CDR3's place on the DNA is in doubt, the DNA is left out and the CDR3 is given as listed by TCRdb. The chain recombines TRBV2 with TRBJ2-2; whether TRBD2, the table's D call, matches the DNA was not checked. The CDR3 has 15 amino acids, counting both end residues. The germline V gene has CDR1 SNHLY and CDR2 FYNNEI. The CDR3 region is CASILGRLGTGELFF.

J is TRBJ2-1 and V is TRBV11-2, with 14 bases fitting TRBD2. The germline V gene encodes CDR1 SGHAT and CDR2 FQNNGV. Unmatched junction bases numbered 14, after V lost 5 bases and J lost 5 bases. The CDR3 contains 19 residues. The CDR3 sequence is CASSPPLRLAGGQDNEQFF. The CDR3 nucleotides read TGTGCCAGCAGCCCCCCCCTCCGACTAGCGGGGGGGCAGGACAATGAGCAGTTCTTC.

In its sample, this clone was seen many times. The J gene is TRBJ2-1, the V gene TRBV27; 15 positions match TRBD2. V lost 5 bases to trimming and J lost 4 bases; unmatched junction nucleotides: 3. In germline, CDR1 is MNHEY, CDR2 SMNVEV (reference sequence). There are 16 residues in the CDR3. The CDR3 loop reads CASSPGTSGGYNEQFF. In DNA form, the CDR3 reads TGTGCCAGCAGTCCCGGGACTAGCGGGGGGTACAATGAGCAGTTCTTC.

This chain joins TRBV6-6 and TRBJ2-7, with TRBD1 matching over 7 bases. From germline, CDR1 is MNHNY and CDR2 SVGAGI (reference sequence). CDR3 length: 14 amino acids. The V gene end was trimmed by 6 bases and the J gene end by 2 bases; junction bases not matched to a gene: 7. Here the CDR3 reads CASREQGPTYEQYF. DNA for the CDR3: TGTGCCAGCAGAGAACAGGGGCCTACCTACGAGCAGTACTTC.

V is TRBV13 and J is TRBJ1-4; 9 nucleotides align to TRBD1. CDR1 and CDR2 (germline): PRHDT, FYEKMQ (reference sequence). V lost 3 bases to trimming and J lost 5 bases; unmatched junction nucleotides: 1. This CDR3 is 14 amino acids long. CDR3 protein: CASSLGQGNEKLFF. CDR3 sequence (DNA): TGTGCCAGCAGCTTGGGACAGGGAAATGAAAAACTGTTTTTT. Looking up the rest from reference TRBV13 and TRBJ1-4 gives the full variable domain: AAGVIQSPRHLIKEKRETATLKCYPIPRHDTVYWYQQGPGQDPQFLISFYEKMQSDKGSIPDRFSAQQFSDYHSELNMSSLELGDSALYFCASSLGQGNEKLFFGSGTQLSVL.

This clone was seen just once. The genes are TRBV6-1 and TRBJ1-2, with D perhaps matching TRBD1 (5 bases). This CDR3 contains 14 residues. CDR1 is MNHNS and CDR2 is SASEGT in the germline V gene. V was pared by 3 bases and J by 4 bases, with 12 bases between. The CDR3 sequence is CASSDNGGGYGYTF. Written as DNA, the CDR3 is TGTGCCAGCAGTGACAATGGGGGAGGCTATGGCTACACCTTC.

The chain combines TRBV6-5 with TRBJ1-5, with a weak D call TRBD1 (5 bases). The CDR3 consists of 13 residues. Germline CDR1 is MNHEY and CDR2 is SVGAGI. Trimming shortened V by 6 bases and J by 4 bases, and 10 bases separated the two germline ends. CDR3 in DNA: TGTGCCAGCAGGGGACTTATTAATCAGCCCCAGCATTTT. As protein: CASRGLINQPQHF.

The genes are TRBV2 and TRBJ1-6; 10 nucleotides line up with TRBD1. The CDR3 loop spans 12 amino acids. The V gene's germline CDR1 is SNHLY and CDR2 FYNNEI. Trimming cost V 6 bases and J 10 bases; bases outside gene matches: 0. This chain's CDR3 is CASRGQGSPLHF. CDR3 bases: TGTGCCAGCAGGGGACAGGGGTCACCCCTCCACTTT. Full variable domain (remainder filled in from reference TRBV2 and TRBJ1-6): EPEVTQTPSHQVTQMGQEVILRCVPISNHLYFYWYRQILGQKVEFLVSFYNNEISEKSEIFDDQFSVERPDGSNFTLKIRSTKLEDSAMYFCASRGQGSPLHFGNGTRLTVT.

V gene TRBV11-2 combines with J gene TRBJ2-7; TRBD1 aligns across 8 bases. Germline V gene sequence: CDR1 SGHAT, CDR2 FQNNGV. This CDR3 contains 15 residues. V trimming: 6 bases; J trimming: 2 bases; junction bases outside the gene matches: 9. The CDR3 bases are TGTGCCAGCAGACAACCCGGGACAGGAGCCTACGAGCAGTACTTC. Its protein product is CASRQPGTGAYEQYF.

This clone has just one count. The V and J genes are TRBV5-1 and TRBJ1-3, with TRBD1 as a possible D gene (6 bases). Germline V gene lookup returns CDR1 SGHRS and CDR2 YFSETQ. Trimming left V 0 bases short and J 6 bases short, with 13 bases between. The CDR3 contains 15 residues. CDR3 residues: CASSLGNQGPNTIYF. As DNA, the CDR3 is TGCGCCAGCAGCTTGGGTAATCAGGGGCCAAACACCATATATTTT.

The rearrangement links TRBV7-2 to TRBJ2-3; TRBD2 matches at 11 bases. Germline CDR1 is SGHTA and CDR2 is FQGNSA. V lost 3 bases to trimming and J lost 1 base; unmatched junction nucleotides: 3. The CDR3 contains 16 residues. Written as DNA, the CDR3 is TGTGCCAGCAGCTTTCGACTAGCGGGACGCACAGATACGCAGTATTTT. Protein sequence: CASSFRLAGRTDTQYF.

The chain joins TRBV9 to TRBJ1-3; D is undetermined. CDR1 and CDR2 from the germline V gene are SGDLS and YYNGEE. The CDR3 is made up of 18 amino acids. V lost 0 bases and J lost 4, with 20 bases in between. The CDR3 spells CASSVGRTTRLWGNTIYF. As DNA, the CDR3 is TGTGCCAGCAGCGTAGGACGAACGACCCGACTCTGGGGAAACACCATATATTTT.

This clone was seen a few times. The J gene is TRBJ1-1, the V gene TRBV19; D is ambiguous. The V gene lost 8 bases and the J gene lost 5 bases, with 12 bases spanning the gap. The CDR3 contains 12 residues. Germline V CDR1 and CDR2: LNHDA, SQIVND (reference sequence). The CDR3 spells CASRRRETEAFF. CDR3 in DNA: TGTGCCAGTCGCCGGCGGGAGACTGAAGCTTTCTTT.

The V call is TRBV20-1, the J call TRBJ1-2; no definite D call. Germline CDR1 and CDR2: DFQATT and SNEGSKA (reference sequence). There are 11 residues in the CDR3. The V end lost 1 base, the J end lost 8 bases, and 8 bases lay between the germline ends. The CDR3 loop reads CSARAGEGYTF. The CDR3 DNA follows: TGCAGTGCTAGAGCGGGAGAAGGCTACACCTTC.

Comment on this clone: Different DNA sequences within this sample yield the same CDR3. V and J are TRBV7-9 and TRBJ1-1; perhaps TRBD1 as D (5 bases). This CDR3 has 14 amino acids. The V end lost 5 bases, the J end lost 1 base, and 11 bases lay between the germline ends. Germline-derived CDR1 and CDR2 are SEHNR and FQNEAQ (reference sequence). The CDR3 sequence is CASSLQGGNTEAFF. As DNA, the CDR3 is TGTGCCAGCAGCCTGCAGGGAGGGAACACTGAAGCTTTCTTT.

The V and J genes are TRBV7-2 and TRBJ2-2; possible D gene TRBD2, 6 bases. This CDR3 is 13 amino acids long. Trimming stripped 6 bases from V and 1 base from J, with 6 bases between. Per the germline V gene, CDR1 is SGHTA and CDR2 is FQGNSA. The CDR3 sequence: CASRGGNTGELFF. CDR3 sequence (DNA): TGTGCCAGCAGGGGGGGGAACACCGGGGAGCTGTTTTTT.

This rearrangement joins TRBV5-4 to TRBJ1-2, with 9 positions matching TRBD1. With V trimmed by 3 bases and J by 8 bases, 17 bases remained unmatched. Per the germline V gene, CDR1 is SGHNT and CDR2 is YYREEE (reference sequence). The length of the CDR3 is 17 residues. CDR3 protein: CASSYKQGAMIGEGYTF. The CDR3 region has the DNA TGTGCCAGCAGCTACAAACAGGGGGCAATGATAGGTGAGGGCTACACCTTC.

V is TRBV27 and J is TRBJ1-5; D is uncertain. The germline V gene has CDR1 MNHEY and CDR2 SMNVEV (reference sequence). V was clipped by 4 bases and J by 0 bases, with 7 bases between them. CDR3 size: 14 residues. The CDR3 bases are TGTGCCAGCAGTTCCAGATATAGCAATCAGCCCCAGCATTTT. Translating it yields CASSSRYSNQPQHF.

With respect to this clone: The sample has other DNA sequences that encode this CDR3 too. The rearrangement links TRBV3-1 (or the pseudogene TRBV3-2) to TRBJ1-1; D is uncertain. Germline CDR1 reads LGHDT; CDR2 reads YNNKEL (reference sequence). The ends were cut back, 1 base at V and 1 base at J, with 4 bases in the middle. The CDR3 has 13 residues. CDR3 DNA: TGTGCCAGCAGCCAAGGTAGGAACACTGAAGCTTTCTTT. Translation gives CASSQGRNTEAFF.

The chain links TRBV2 to TRBJ1-5, with D uncertain. This CDR3 region has 15 residues. With 3 bases removed from V and 3 bases from J, the gap between germline ends came to 12 bases. Looked up from germline, CDR1 is SNHLY and CDR2 is FYNNEI. CDR3: CASSDPGEVNQPQHF. CDR3 nucleotide sequence: TGTGCCAGCAGTGATCCCGGGGAGGTCAATCAGCCCCAGCATTTT.

This rearrangement joins TRBV20-1 to TRBJ2-5; D gene ambiguous. CDR1 is DFQATT, CDR2 SNEGSKA, per germline (reference sequence). The CDR3 loop spans 13 amino acids. V lost 3 bases, J lost 1 base, and 9 bases lay in between. The CDR3 bases are TGCAGTGCTAGTCCCAGATTCCAAGAGACCCAGTACTTC. Protein sequence: CSASPRFQETQYF.

The genes are TRBV7-6 and TRBJ2-5, with D possibly being TRBD1 (6 bases). Germline V gene data show CDR1 as SGHVS and CDR2 as FNYEAQ. The CDR3 sequence is 17 residues long. V was shortened by 5 bases and J by 2 bases, with 21 bases between the two germline ends. In nucleotides, the CDR3 is TGTGCCAGCAGCCGAAGCGGTGAGACAGGATCTCAAGAGACCCAGTACTTC. Translated, it gives CASSRSGETGSQETQYF. Full variable domain (outside the CDR3, taken from reference TRBV7-6 and TRBJ2-5): GAGVSQSPRYKVTKRGQDVALRCDPISGHVSLYWYRQALGQGPEFLTYFNYEAQQDKSGLPNDRFSAERPEGSISTLTIQRTEQRDSAMYRCASSRSGETGSQETQYFGPGTRLLVL.

The chain combines TRBV4-1 with TRBJ1-1; the D is unclear. The CDR3 consists of 15 residues. Germline-derived CDR1 and CDR2 are MGHRA and YSYEKL. The germline V and J ends were trimmed by 2 bases and 0 bases, with 10 bases remaining between them. DNA for the CDR3: TGCGCCAGCAGCCAAATTCGGGGTTTGAACACTGAAGCTTTCTTT. Protein product: CASSQIRGLNTEAFF.

As DNA, the CDR3 is TGTGCCAGCGGGCTGGAGACAGGGGGTTCACCCCTCCACTTT. Translated, it gives CASGLETGGSPLHF. The V gene is TRBV27, the J gene TRBJ1-6, with 9 bases aligning to TRBD1. Germline-derived CDR1 and CDR2 are MNHEY and SMNVEV (reference sequence). CDR3 length: 14 residues. V lost 8 bases, J lost 9 bases, and 8 bases stayed unmatched.

The chain links TRBV7-9 to TRBJ2-1; 13 bases map to TRBD2. V lost 5 bases, J lost 6 bases, and 10 bases stayed unmatched. In germline, CDR1 is SEHNR, CDR2 FQNEAQ (reference sequence). The CDR3 length is 17 residues. The CDR3 is CASSTQRGLAGVNEQFF. The CDR3 DNA reads as TGTGCCAGCAGCACGCAAAGAGGACTAGCGGGGGTCAATGAGCAGTTCTTC.

CDR3 sequence: CASSAGQGSNQPQHF. In DNA, the CDR3 is TGTGCCAGCAGCGCCGGACAGGGAAGCAATCAGCCCCAGCATTTT. The rearrangement links TRBV6-5 to TRBJ1-5; 8 bases agree with TRBD1. Germline loops: CDR1 MNHEY, CDR2 SVGAGI. The CDR3 is 15 residues long. Unmatched junction bases numbered 5, after V lost 6 bases and J lost 1 base.